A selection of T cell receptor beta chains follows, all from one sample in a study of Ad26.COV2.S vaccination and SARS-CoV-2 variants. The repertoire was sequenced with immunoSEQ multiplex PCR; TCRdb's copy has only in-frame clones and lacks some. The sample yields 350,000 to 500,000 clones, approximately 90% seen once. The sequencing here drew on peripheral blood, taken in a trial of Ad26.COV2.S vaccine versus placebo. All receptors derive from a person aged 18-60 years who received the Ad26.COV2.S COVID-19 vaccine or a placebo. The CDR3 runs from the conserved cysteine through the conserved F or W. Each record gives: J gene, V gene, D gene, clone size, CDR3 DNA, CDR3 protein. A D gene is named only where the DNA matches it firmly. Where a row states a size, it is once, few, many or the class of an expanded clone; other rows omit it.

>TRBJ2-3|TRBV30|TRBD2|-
TGTGCCTGGGATACTAGCGTCCCTAGCACAGATACGCAGTATTTT
CAWDTSVPSTDTQYF
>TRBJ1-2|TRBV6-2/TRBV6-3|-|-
TGTGCCAGCAGTTATGGGAGGACCTATGGCTACACCTTC
CASSYGRTYGYTF
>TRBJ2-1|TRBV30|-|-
TGTGCCTGGCTACTTCGGGGGGCCTTTTACAATGAGCAGTTCTTC
CAWLLRGAFYNEQFF
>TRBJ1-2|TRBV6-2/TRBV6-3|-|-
TGTGCCAGCAGTTTGAGTCTCTTGGAGGACTATGGCTACACCTTC
CASSLSLLEDYGYTF
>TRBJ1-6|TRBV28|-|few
TGTGCCAGCAGACCGGGACACCAGAATTCACCCCTCCACTTT
CASRPGHQNSPLHF
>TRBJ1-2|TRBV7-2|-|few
TGTGCCAGCAGCGCCGGGGGGAGGGGCTATGGCTACACCTTC
CASSAGGRGYGYTF
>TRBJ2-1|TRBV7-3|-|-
TGTGCCAGCAGCTTGTCGGAGGTTAGGTTTATCGGTCATGAGCAGTTCTTC
CASSLSEVRFIGHEQFF
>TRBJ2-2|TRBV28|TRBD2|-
TGTGCCAGCAGCCCCCCAAGGAGCGGGGGGAACACCGGGGAGCTGTTTTTT
CASSPPRSGGNTGELFF
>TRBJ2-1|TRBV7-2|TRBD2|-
TGTGCCAGCAGCTTAGTGGGGACTAGCGGCCACAATGAGCAGTTCTTC
CASSLVGTSGHNEQFF
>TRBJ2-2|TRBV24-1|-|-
TGTGCCACCAGCGGGGGTCCGCCGGGCGGGGAGCTGTTTTTT
CATSGGPPGGELFF
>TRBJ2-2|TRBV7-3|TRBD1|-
TGTGCCAGCAGAAAAAAGGGGACAGTCGGGGAGCTGTTTTTT
CASRKKGTVGELFF
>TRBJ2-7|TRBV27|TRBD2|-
TGTGCCAGCAGTTTCGTATTAGCGGGGGGGCCTTACGAGCAGTACTTC
CASSFVLAGGPYEQYF
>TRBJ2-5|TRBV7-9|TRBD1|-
TGTGCCAGCAGCTCCGACAGGGGGCTTGAGACCCAGTACTTC
CASSSDRGLETQYF
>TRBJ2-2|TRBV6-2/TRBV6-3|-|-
TGTGCCAGCAGTTACATCTCGACAGCGGACACTAACACCGGGGAGCTGTTTTTT
CASSYISTADTNTGELFF
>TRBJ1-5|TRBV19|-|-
TGTGCCAGTAAGACAGGCATTAATCAGCCCCAGCATTTT
CASKTGINQPQHF